This T cell receptor beta chain was identified in a study of cytomegalovirus exposure and HLA in healthy donors. Broader study findings: Follow-up analysis later connected one missense variant in DCLRE1C with trimming of TCR beta V- and J-genes.

60 Vbeta and 13 Jbeta primers were used in PCR. Data came from immunoSEQ multiplex PCR; TCRdb stores just in-frame clones and leaves some out. The sample includes under 250,000 clones, 82% of them seen just once. The V and J ends lost 1 base and 2 bases respectively, with 11 bases between them. The CDR3 runs 15 residues. Germline V gene lookup returns CDR1 MGHRA and CDR2 YSYEKL. Comments on this clone: Its target is unknown.

The origin of this receptor is a woman between 35 and 50 years old in good health and CMV-seronegative. Sequenced input: PBMCs. V is TRBV4-1 and J is TRBJ1-2, with a possible D match to TRBD1 (5 bases). DNA of the CDR3: TGCGCCAGCAGCCAAGTTGGCAGGGCGAACTATGGCTACACCTTC. Residues: CASSQVGRANYGYTF.